The clone carrying this TCR beta chain was counted at least ten times. Its target is unknown. Joint extraction of RNA and DNA used roughly 17-32 mg of bulk tissue that was unsorted. These data belong to a study of tumor-infiltrating lymphocytes in primary liver carcinoma. At the level of the study: The study enrolled male and female patients aged 30 to 69 years. The study, taken as a whole, reports: Relative to blood, tumors carried a significantly larger fraction of the repertoire in their top 250 clones (p = 0.039). Only about 7-24% of top clones showed up in all five tumor regions.

The input was 450 to 500 ng total RNA; TCR beta cDNA was made from it with a constant-region primer. Construction of TCR beta libraries relied on three successive nested multiplex PCR rounds employing slightly modified ARM-PCR. TRBV1-TRBV30 forward primers paired with a C-beta reverse primer were used in the first two PCR rounds, which ran roughly 11 cycles each. A single record per CDR3 protein comes from TCRdb applying MiXCR to the multiplex PCR reads. The profile shows approximately 73,000 distinct CDR3 sequences, 71% of them singletons. Losses at the gene ends were 3 bases for V and 3 bases for J; bases not matched to a gene: 11. Germline values: CDR1 SGHRS, CDR2 YFSETQ. The CDR3 runs 16 residues.

Input material: liver tumor tissue from sampling region 4. Subset specified: tumor region T4, right-lateral pole. This chain connects TRBV5-1 to TRBJ2-5; 7 nucleotides align to TRBD1. The receptor was isolated from a woman aged 55 to 70 with primary liver carcinoma and hepatitis B virus infection. CDR3 sequence: CASSSNTGVIEETQYF. CDR3 coding DNA: TGCGCCAGCAGCTCGAACACAGGGGTTATTGAAGAGACCCAGTACTTC.